These 4 T cell receptor beta chains originate from one sample sequenced in a study of blood T cells in healthy people across ages. Next came a second PCR, run for about 6 to 11 cycles, which used a sample-barcoded 5' primer along with a J-beta primer mix. TCRdb processed the 5' RACE reads anew with MiXCR; each CDR3 protein has one entry. The table has over a million distinct CDR3 sequences, 42% seen once; the top ten hold about 4%. Sequencing was performed on blood. Receptors were obtained from a woman aged 18-29 years in good health.

With respect to this clonotype: One end of the junction is discordant with germline, which a read error may explain. The CDR3 nucleotides are TGTGCCGGCAGTTTAAGGGGACAGGGGTCCGAACAGTACTTC. Its translation: CAGSLRGQGSEQYF. The chain joins TRBV12-3 or TRBV12-4 to TRBJ2-5, with 10 bases aligning to TRBD1. This CDR3 is 14 amino acids long.

The genes are TRBV7-6 and TRBJ2-1; 14 positions match TRBD2. The DNA end lines up better with TRBJ2-7; the J call may be wrong. Germline V gene lookup returns CDR1 SGHVS and CDR2 FNYEAQ. The CDR3 has 16 residues. The CDR3 here is CASSLGLGLAGDEQYF. CDR3 bases: TGTGCCAGCAGTTTGGGGCTGGGACTAGCGGGAGATGAGCAGTACTTC.

V gene TRBV20-1 combines with J gene TRBJ2-1; no firm D call. This CDR3 is built from 13 residues. The ends were cut back, 4 bases at V and 3 bases at J, with 10 bases in the middle. From germline, CDR1 is DFQATT and CDR2 SNEGSKA (reference sequence). CDR3: CSATNSFYNEQFF. The CDR3 DNA reads as TGCAGTGCTACGAACAGCTTCTACAATGAGCAGTTCTTC.

The chain couples TRBV7-9 to TRBJ1-2; D not certain. The germline gives CDR1 SEHNR, CDR2 FQNEAQ (reference sequence). The germline V and J ends were trimmed by 0 bases and 6 bases, with 14 bases remaining between them. The CDR3 is 15 residues long. The CDR3 here is CASSLALKGLDGYTF. CDR3 DNA: TGTGCCAGCAGCTTAGCGCTGAAGGGCTTGGATGGCTACACCTTC. Supplemented by reference TRBV7-9 and TRBJ1-2, the full variable domain reads DTGVSQNPRHKITKRGQNVTFRCDPISEHNRLYWYRQTLGQGPEFLTYFQNEAQLEKSRLLSDRFSAERPKGSFSTLEIQRTEQGDSAMYLCASSLALKGLDGYTFGSGTRLTVV.